This T cell receptor (beta chain) appears in the sequencing data of a study of T cell responses to AZD1222 COVID-19 vaccine. Study-wide points: Donors in the cohort were predominantly white British and more often female, and clonal diversity was possibly underestimated.

Comment on this clone: Antigen: not known.

The CDR3 totals 16 residues. CDR1 is SGHVS and CDR2 is FQNEAQ in the germline V gene. The V end lost 6 bases, the J end lost 2 bases, and 19 bases lay between the germline ends. Clones were sequenced by immunoSEQ multiplex PCR, and TCRdb holds only the in-frame ones, with some missing. The sample contains approximately 180,000 clones, 87% of which appear only once. This receptor was taken from an adult in good health. The chain is built from TRBV7-8 and TRBJ2-5, with D unclear. The sequenced sample was peripheral blood, obtained on day 0 of AZD1222 vaccination. In DNA, the CDR3 is TGTGCCAGCAGTCTCAACCCCCCAAGGAAACAAGAGACCCAGTACTTC. Protein sequence: CASSLNPPRKQETQYF. Supplemented by reference TRBV7-8 and TRBJ2-5, the full variable domain reads GAGVSQSPRYKVAKRGQDVALRCDPISGHVSLFWYQQALGQGPEFLTYFQNEAQLDKSGLPSDRFFAERPEGSVSTLKIQRTQQEDSAVYLCASSLNPPRKQETQYFGPGTRLLVL.